Each of the 4 T cell receptor beta chains below was sequenced from the same sample in a study of shared clonotypes between healthy human individuals. Using immunoSEQ multiplex PCR, the repertoire was profiled, and TCRdb retains in-frame clones only, with some absent. The sample records more than 400,000 clones, 90% to 97% being singletons. The sequencing input was naive CD4+ T cells sorted from blood. The sample's subset: CD45RA+ positively selected. All receptors derive from a woman younger than 45 in good health.

This chain connects TRBV5-5 to TRBJ1-5; no reliable D call. Germline CDR1 is SGHKS and CDR2 is YYEKEE (reference sequence). The CDR3 length is 13 residues. The V end lost 2 bases, the J end lost 3 bases, and 6 bases lay between the germline ends. The CDR3 reads CASSLQNNQPQHF. The CDR3 bases are TGTGCCAGCAGCTTACAGAACAATCAGCCCCAGCATTTT.

The chain combines TRBV28 with TRBJ2-5, with 9 bases matching TRBD1. CDR3 length: 16 residues. J was trimmed by 2 bases and V by 4 bases; bases with no gene match: 8. Germline loops: CDR1 MDHEN, CDR2 SYDVKM. This CDR3 is CASSSPPGTGQETQYF. The CDR3 region has the DNA TGTGCCAGCAGTTCTCCTCCCGGGACAGGGCAAGAGACCCAGTACTTC.

V and J are TRBV4-2 and TRBJ1-2, with 9 bases that match TRBD1. This CDR3 spans 12 amino acids. V dropped 4 bases and J dropped 9; count of bases not matched to a gene: 3. From germline, CDR1 is LGHNA and CDR2 YNFKEQ. CDR3 loop: CASSPTGGSYTF. Written as DNA, the CDR3 is TGTGCCAGCAGCCCGACAGGGGGGAGCTACACCTTC.

The chain employs TRBV27 and TRBJ2-1; 12 bases agree with TRBD2. J was trimmed by 1 base and V by 4 bases; bases with no gene match: 5. Germline lookup yields CDR1 MNHEY and CDR2 SMNVEV (reference sequence). The CDR3 is 17 residues long. CDR3 bases: TGTGCCAGCAGTTCTCGACTAGCGGGAGTTTCCTACAATGAGCAGTTCTTC. It codes for CASSSRLAGVSYNEQFF.